The rows below give T cell receptor beta chains drawn from one sample of a study of blood T cell repertoires in COVID-19. Measured with immunoSEQ multiplex PCR; TCRdb has only the in-frame clones, and not every one. The sample has over 100,000 clones, more than 80% seen once. The sequenced sample was peripheral blood. The receptor set was obtained from a human donor in a cohort sampled during active COVID-19. CDR3s include the opening cysteine and the closing phenylalanine or tryptophan. The D gene is left open where the match is weak. Size tells how often a clone was seen (once, few, many) or the class of an expanded clone, and some rows leave it out.

d_call	clone_size	cdr3_length	v_call	j_call	cdr3_aa	cdr3_nt
TRBD2	NA	16	TRBV11-3	TRBJ2-7	CASSLIAGLSSYEQYF	TGTGCCAGCAGCCTCATAGCGGGGCTTAGCTCCTACGAGCAGTACTTC
NA	few	13	TRBV5-5	TRBJ1-1	CASSQVQGTEAFF	TGTGCCAGCAGTCAAGTCCAGGGCACTGAAGCTTTCTTT
TRBD2	NA	17	TRBV27	TRBJ2-5	CASSLSRSGGAGETQYF	TGTGCCAGCAGTTTATCGAGGAGCGGGGGGGCCGGGGAGACCCAGTACTTC
TRBD1	NA	14	TRBV2	TRBJ1-4	CASSDGGGYEKLFF	TGTGCCAGCAGTGATGGAGGGGGCTATGAAAAACTGTTTTTT
TRBD1	once	14	TRBV7-2	TRBJ1-5	CASSLALQGSAQHF	TGTGCCAGCAGCTTAGCTTTACAGGGGTCGGCCCAGCATTTT
TRBD1	NA	15	TRBV6-5	TRBJ2-7	CTSTPGGKLSYEQYF	TGTACCAGCACACCAGGGGGCAAACTCTCCTACGAGCAGTACTTC
TRBD1	NA	15	TRBV9	TRBJ1-2	CASSLQGAQAGGYTF	TGTGCCAGCAGCCTACAGGGGGCTCAGGCGGGTGGCTACACCTTC
TRBD1	NA	15	TRBV11-2	TRBJ2-3	CASSVGTGNTDTQYF	TGTGCCAGTAGCGTCGGGACAGGGAACACAGATACGCAGTATTTT
NA	NA	21	TRBV12-5	TRBJ2-7	CASGLVGGTATILKPIYEQYF	TGTGCTAGTGGTTTGGTCGGGGGAACCGCTACGATATTGAAACCCATCTACGAGCAGTACTTC
TRBD1	NA	16	TRBV13	TRBJ2-2	CASRPGQGARPGELFF	TGTGCCAGCAGGCCGGGACAGGGGGCTCGACCCGGGGAGCTGTTTTTT
NA	NA	15	TRBV18	TRBJ2-1	CASSPPTRPYNEQFF	TGTGCCAGCTCACCGCCGACTAGACCCTACAATGAGCAGTTCTTC
NA	NA	13	TRBV5-8	TRBJ1-2	CASSLPDRSGYTF	TGTGCCAGCAGCTTACCCGACAGGTCTGGCTACACCTTC
TRBD2	NA	16	TRBV9	TRBJ2-7	CASSPGTSGNWYEQYF	TGTGCCAGCAGCCCCGGGACTAGCGGGAATTGGTACGAGCAGTACTTC
NA	NA	15	TRBV28	TRBJ2-3	CASSSIQRTTDTQYF	TGTGCCAGCAGTTCCATACAGAGAACCACAGATACGCAGTATTTT
TRBD2	NA	15	TRBV27	TRBJ2-1	CASSLSTSGIREQFF	TGTGCCAGCAGTTTATCTACTAGCGGGATACGCGAGCAGTTCTTC
NA	NA	15	TRBV7-6	TRBJ1-5	CASSLSLGRNQPQHF	TGTGCCAGCAGCTTATCCTTGGGGAGGAATCAGCCCCAGCATTTT
NA	NA	16	TRBV12-2	TRBJ1-2	CASRLRQGAKYYSYTF	TGTGCAAGTCGCTTACGACAGGGGGCGAAGTATTACAGCTACACCTTC
NA	NA	13	TRBV19	TRBJ2-2	CANPSRATGELFF	TGTGCCAACCCGAGCAGGGCCACCGGGGAGCTGTTTTTT
TRBD2	NA	17	TRBV18	TRBJ2-5	CASGVAGGPSGQETQYF	TGTGCCTCCGGCGTAGCGGGGGGGCCAAGTGGCCAAGAGACCCAGTACTTC
TRBD2	once	16	TRBV9	TRBJ2-7	CASSVGGRESSYEQYF	TGTGCCAGCAGCGTAGGAGGGCGGGAGAGCTCCTACGAGCAGTACTTC
TRBD2	NA	16	TRBV4-3	TRBJ2-2	CASSQAGGGLGGELFF	TGCGCCAGCAGCCAAGCGGGGGGAGGATTAGGCGGGGAGCTGTTTTTT
TRBD1	NA	15	TRBV5-1	TRBJ1-6	CASSPTVGQDSPLHF	TGCGCCAGCAGCCCTACCGTGGGACAGGATTCACCCCTCCACTTT
TRBD2	NA	19	TRBV7-6	TRBJ2-1	CASSSPRGRAKGSYNEQFF	TGTGCCAGCAGCTCTCCCCGCGGGAGGGCCAAGGGGTCCTACAATGAGCAGTTCTTC
TRBD2	few	15	TRBV6-5	TRBJ2-7	CASSKTSGGPHEQYF	TGTGCCAGCAGTAAGACTAGCGGGGGCCCCCACGAGCAGTACTTC
NA	NA	13	TRBV12-3/TRBV12-4	TRBJ1-2	CASSLRGTEGYTF	TGTGCCAGCAGTTTAAGGGGAACGGAAGGCTACACCTTC
TRBD1	NA	12	TRBV2	TRBJ1-5	CASNRGTQPQHF	TGTGCCAGCAACAGGGGGACTCAGCCCCAGCATTTT
NA	NA	12	TRBV19	TRBJ2-5	CASSPAGETQYF	TGTGCCAGTAGCCCCGCCGGGGAGACCCAGTACTTC
NA	NA	14	TRBV6-5	TRBJ1-1	CASRGGSLNTEAFF	TGTGCCAGCAGGGGGGGGAGCTTGAACACTGAAGCTTTCTTT
NA	NA	14	TRBV6-1	TRBJ1-5	CASSEARGYQPQHF	TGTGCCAGCAGTGAAGCGCGCGGCTATCAGCCCCAGCATTTT
TRBD2	NA	17	TRBV27	TRBJ2-7	CASSHPAGGGLSYEQYF	TGTGCCAGCAGCCACCCCGCGGGAGGGGGACTCTCCTACGAGCAGTACTTC
TRBD2	NA	15	TRBV15	TRBJ2-5	CATSSLAGGWETQYF	TGTGCCACCAGCAGCCTAGCGGGAGGTTGGGAGACCCAGTACTTC
NA	NA	18	TRBV2	TRBJ1-4	CASSPGMKIMGANEKLFF	TGTGCCAGCAGCCCCGGGATGAAAATTATGGGAGCTAATGAAAAACTGTTTTTT
NA	NA	16	TRBV6-1	TRBJ2-4	CASSAFNSLTKNIQYF	TGTGCCAGCAGTGCTTTTAATTCCCTAACCAAAAACATTCAGTACTTC
NA	NA	15	TRBV19	TRBJ2-7	CASSILVGAGYEQYF	TGTGCCAGTAGTATTCTCGTGGGAGCTGGCTACGAGCAGTACTTC
NA	NA	13	TRBV7-9	TRBJ1-5	CASSRDINQPQHF	TGTGCCAGCAGCAGGGACATCAATCAGCCCCAGCATTTT
TRBD2	NA	15	TRBV6-5	TRBJ2-7	CASSSLIAGGRGQYF	TGTGCCAGCAGTTCGCTAATAGCGGGAGGGCGAGGGCAGTACTTC
TRBD2	once	19	TRBV19	TRBJ2-7	CASSHRLFYGGVSSYEQYF	TGTGCCAGTAGCCATCGGTTATTTTATGGGGGGGTCAGCTCCTACGAGCAGTACTTC
NA	few	16	TRBV14	TRBJ1-2	CASSQGVSQGGYGYTF	TGTGCCAGCAGCCAAGGTGTCAGCCAAGGGGGCTATGGCTACACCTTC
NA	NA	15	TRBV18	TRBJ2-5	CASSSSSYHKETQYF	TGTGCCAGCTCCTCTAGCAGTTACCACAAAGAGACCCAGTACTTC
NA	NA	15	TRBV9	TRBJ2-2	CASSPRLAHTGELFF	TGTGCCAGCAGCCCTAGGCTAGCCCACACCGGGGAGCTGTTTTTT
NA	NA	14	TRBV5-4	TRBJ2-5	CASSPRSGPETQYF	TGTGCCAGCAGCCCCCGGAGCGGGCCGGAGACCCAGTACTTC
NA	NA	14	TRBV11-3	TRBJ1-1	CASSRGRGSTEAFF	TGTGCCAGCAGCCGAGGGAGGGGGTCCACTGAAGCTTTCTTT
TRBD1	once	14	TRBV27	TRBJ1-1	CASSLNRGKSEAFF	TGTGCCAGCAGTTTAAACAGGGGCAAAAGCGAAGCTTTCTTT
TRBD1	NA	15	TRBV18	TRBJ1-2	CASSPQARGQYGYTF	TGTGCCAGCTCACCACAGGCCAGGGGGCAATATGGCTACACCTTC
TRBD2	NA	18	TRBV19	TRBJ2-3	CASRYGRASGSVADTQYF	TGTGCCTCCAGGTATGGGAGGGCTAGCGGGAGTGTCGCAGATACGCAGTATTTT
NA	NA	14	TRBV6-5	TRBJ2-2	CASRQAANTGELFF	TGTGCCAGCCGACAGGCCGCGAACACCGGGGAGCTGTTTTTT
TRBD1	few	14	TRBV24-1	TRBJ1-1	CATSAGQGNTEAFF	TGTGCCACCAGTGCGGGACAGGGGAACACTGAAGCTTTCTTT